The next 23 T cell receptor beta chains were all read from a single sample in a study of cytomegalovirus exposure and HLA in healthy donors. Both 60 Vbeta primers and 13 Jbeta primers went into the PCR. The table came from immunoSEQ multiplex PCR; TCRdb's copy has only in-frame clones and leaves some out. The table includes about 70,000 clones, approximately 78% detected once. The sample was PBMCs. These receptors were collected from a girl aged 10 to 17 in good health and CMV-seropositive.

The gene calls are TRBV18 and TRBJ2-5; TRBD1 matches at 7 bases. The V gene's germline CDR1 is KGHSH and CDR2 LQKENI. J was trimmed by 3 bases and V by 3 bases; bases with no gene match: 1. The CDR3 has 13 amino acids. CDR3 coding DNA: TGTGCCAGCTCACCTGACAGGGAAGAGACCCAGTACTTC. Residues: CASSPDREETQYF.

This clone occurred a few times. The gene calls are TRBV7-2 and TRBJ1-5; 7 nucleotides agree with TRBD1. Germline CDR1 is SGHTA and CDR2 is FQGNSA. The CDR3 runs to 14 residues. After removal of 4 bases from V and 4 bases from J, the junction contained 4 bases not matched to a gene. This CDR3 is CASSSQGPNQPQHF. In DNA form, the CDR3 reads TGTGCCAGCAGCTCACAGGGGCCTAATCAGCCCCAGCATTTT.

The chain carries TRBV5-1 and TRBJ2-5, with TRBD2 as a possible D gene (6 bases). V lost 0 bases to trimming and J lost 1 base, with 13 bases between them. The CDR3 contains 16 residues. Germline V gene data show CDR1 as SGHRS and CDR2 as YFSETQ. The chain's CDR3 is CASSLALRGGQETQYF. CDR3 bases: TGCGCCAGCAGCTTGGCCTTAAGGGGAGGCCAAGAGACCCAGTACTTC.

Only a few counts were recorded for this clone. V gene TRBV28 combines with J gene TRBJ1-2, with D tentatively TRBD1 (5 bases). V gave up 8 bases and J gave up 1 base, with 14 bases separating them. From germline, CDR1 is MDHEN and CDR2 SYDVKM. This CDR3 is built from 14 residues. CDR3 region: CASEGRTGNYGYTF. CDR3 sequence (DNA): TGTGCCAGCGAGGGGAGGACGGGTAACTATGGCTACACCTTC.

This clone is a singleton in its sample. The chain combines TRBV19 with TRBJ2-2; no clear D. The CDR3 spans 11 residues. The germline V gene has CDR1 LNHDA and CDR2 SQIVND (reference sequence). Trimming pared 7 bases from V and 8 bases from J, leaving 8 bases between. The CDR3 here is CASTQPGELFF. CDR3 DNA sequence: TGTGCCAGTACACAGCCGGGGGAGCTGTTTTTT. Supplemented by reference TRBV19 and TRBJ2-2, the full variable domain reads DGGITQSPKYLFRKEGQNVTLSCEQNLNHDAMYWYRQDPGQGLRLIYYSQIVNDFQKGDIAEGYSVSREKKESFPLTVTSAQKNPTAFYLCASTQPGELFFGEGSRLTVL.

The chain has TRBV5-6 and TRBJ1-2, with TRBD1 identical over 8 bases. Trimming at V came to 2 bases and at J to 4 bases, leaving 10 bases not matched to a gene. The CDR3 consists of 16 residues. Per germline, CDR1 SGHDT and CDR2 YYEEEE. The CDR3 DNA is TGTGCCAGCAGCTTTTCGGACAGGGCTCGACTCTATGGCTACACCTTC. Protein: CASSFSDRARLYGYTF.

V usage is TRBV5-1 and J usage is TRBJ2-1, with 10 nucleotides matching TRBD2. This CDR3 contains 15 residues. Germline V gene lookup returns CDR1 SGHRS and CDR2 YFSETQ. V shed 4 bases, J shed 4 bases, and the junction held 5 bases outside the gene matches. CDR3 sequence (DNA): TGCGCCAGCAGCATAACTAGCGGGGCATACAATGAGCAGTTCTTC. Translation: CASSITSGAYNEQFF.

The gene calls are TRBV5-1 and TRBJ1-1; no clear D gene. CDR3 length equals 12 residues. Trimming took 5 bases from V and 11 from J, leaving 16 bases between them. Germline V gene data show CDR1 as SGHRS and CDR2 as YFSETQ. The CDR3 loop reads CASSQAPGGAFF. CDR3 nucleotide sequence: TGCGCCAGCAGTCAAGCCCCAGGAGGCGCTTTCTTT.

V is TRBV6-1 and J is TRBJ1-5; D is perhaps TRBD1 (5 bases). Germline V gene data show CDR1 as MNHNS and CDR2 as SASEGT. V lost 3 bases, J lost 0 bases, and 24 bases lay in between. The CDR3 extends over 20 amino acids. CDR3 nucleotide sequence: TGTGCCAGCAGTGATGGGGCAGGGAGGTCAACCATTAATAGCAATCAGCCCCAGCATTTT. Its protein is CASSDGAGRSTINSNQPQHF.

The chain uses TRBV30 and TRBJ2-2; D may be TRBD2 (5 bases). CDR3 length: 14 residues. Per the germline V gene, CDR1 is GTSNPN and CDR2 is SVGIG (reference sequence). The V end lost 3 bases, the J end lost 4 bases, and 12 bases lay between the germline ends. CDR3 protein: CAWRTPGGTGELFF. The CDR3 bases are TGTGCCTGGAGGACCCCAGGAGGCACCGGGGAGCTGTTTTTT.

The rearrangement links TRBV5-1 to TRBJ2-5, with TRBD2 matching over 7 bases. Germline-derived CDR1 and CDR2 are SGHRS and YFSETQ. This CDR3 is built from 15 residues. Trimming cost V 6 bases and J 1 base; bases outside gene matches: 9. In DNA form, the CDR3 reads TGCGCCAGCACTCTGGCGGGAGCCGTCCAAGAGACCCAGTACTTC. Its protein is CASTLAGAVQETQYF.

The chain links TRBV7-2 to TRBJ1-5; perhaps TRBD1 as D (5 bases). V lost 1 base, J lost 1 base, and 8 bases lay in between. Germline V gene data show CDR1 as SGHTA and CDR2 as FQGNSA. The CDR3 loop spans 15 amino acids. The CDR3 DNA reads as TGTGCCAGCAGCTTAGTGGGGGGAAGCAATCAGCCCCAGCATTTT. This sequence encodes CASSLVGGSNQPQHF.

V and J are TRBV7-9 and TRBJ2-3; 11 bases map to TRBD2. Losses at the gene ends were 4 bases for V and 8 bases for J; bases not matched to a gene: 8. CDR1 and CDR2 (germline): SEHNR, FQNEAQ (reference sequence). The CDR3 sequence is 15 residues long. CDR3 residues: CASSSTSGGRGTQYF. CDR3 in DNA: TGTGCCAGCAGCTCCACTAGCGGGGGAAGAGGTACGCAGTATTTT.

The rearrangement links TRBV4-1 to TRBJ1-4; D not certain. Germline V gene sequence: CDR1 MGHRA, CDR2 YSYEKL. V lost 0 bases and J lost 8, with 16 bases in between. The CDR3 is 16 amino acids. The CDR3 sequence is CASSQDLAGLREKLFF. As DNA, the CDR3 is TGCGCCAGCAGCCAAGATCTGGCAGGCCTTCGGGAAAAACTGTTTTTT.

The chain employs TRBV5-6 and TRBJ2-7; 7 bases line up with TRBD2. The germline V gene has CDR1 SGHDT and CDR2 YYEEEE. V lost 7 bases, J lost 5 bases, and 12 bases stayed unmatched. This CDR3 region has 14 residues. CDR3 nucleotides: TGTGCCAGCCGATCTTGGGAGGGCCCCCACGAGCAGTACTTC. Translating gives CASRSWEGPHEQYF.

The chain uses TRBV10-3 and TRBJ2-5, with 7 bases matching TRBD1. V was pared by 6 bases and J by 3 bases, with 7 bases of the junction left unmatched. This CDR3 has 14 amino acids. Germline CDR1 ENHRY, CDR2 SYGVKD. The CDR3 nucleotides read TGTGCCATCAGCAAGACAGGGAGTGAAGAGACCCAGTACTTC. This sequence encodes CAISKTGSEETQYF.

V is TRBV2 and J is TRBJ2-7; 9 bases match TRBD2. The V segment lost 7 bases and the J segment 4 bases; nucleotides outside the gene matches: 8. The CDR3 has 14 residues. Germline values: CDR1 SNHLY, CDR2 FYNNEI. The CDR3 region has the DNA TGTGCCAGCACAATGGGGACTAGCCCTTACGAGCAGTACTTC. Protein sequence: CASTMGTSPYEQYF.

The chain couples TRBV5-1 to TRBJ1-1; D unclear. From germline, CDR1 is SGHRS and CDR2 YFSETQ. V gave up 1 base and J gave up 8 bases, with 12 bases separating them. The CDR3 is 13 residues long. CDR3 sequence (DNA): TGCGCCAGCAGCTTGACAGCACAAACGGAAGCTTTCTTT. Protein product: CASSLTAQTEAFF.

This clone was seen a few times. The chain carries TRBV28 and TRBJ2-3, with TRBD1 matching over 9 bases. The V segment lost 2 bases and the J segment 4 bases; nucleotides outside the gene matches: 10. The CDR3 length is 17 residues. Germline V lookup: CDR1 MDHEN, CDR2 SYDVKM. CDR3 coding DNA: TGTGCCAGCAGTTTAATGGGACAGGGTCTATCCTCAGATACGCAGTATTTT. Its translation is CASSLMGQGLSSDTQYF.

The V and J genes are TRBV5-1 and TRBJ2-1; 8 nucleotides match TRBD1. CDR3 length equals 14 residues. J gave up 6 bases and V 2 bases, and 4 bases lay outside the gene matches. CDR1 and CDR2 (germline): SGHRS, YFSETQ. The CDR3 is CASSLWTGSNEQFF. The CDR3 bases are TGCGCCAGCAGCTTATGGACAGGGAGCAATGAGCAGTTCTTC.

This chain connects TRBV25-1 to TRBJ2-1, with TRBD2 identical over 7 bases. The length of the CDR3 is 13 residues. Per germline, CDR1 MGHDK and CDR2 SYGVNS. With V trimmed by 7 bases and J by 8 bases, 8 bases remained unmatched. The CDR3 loop reads CASKLREGDEQFF. The CDR3 DNA reads TGTGCCAGCAAACTCAGGGAGGGTGATGAGCAGTTCTTC.

This sequence joins TRBV7-2 and TRBJ2-7; D gene uncertain. V lost 1 base and J lost 8, with 9 bases in between. Germline lookup yields CDR1 SGHTA and CDR2 FQGNSA. The CDR3 has 12 residues. The CDR3 loop reads CASSLDKIQQYF. CDR3 coding DNA: TGTGCCAGCAGCTTAGACAAGATTCAGCAGTACTTC.

V usage is TRBV6-5 and J usage is TRBJ2-3; the D gene is possibly TRBD1 (6 bases). The V gene's germline CDR1 is MNHEY and CDR2 SVGAGI. The CDR3 consists of 14 residues. Trimming took 3 bases from V and 4 from J, leaving 11 bases between them. The CDR3 region is CASSYLGGPDTQYF. In nucleotides, the CDR3 is TGTGCCAGCAGTTATTTAGGGGGACCAGATACGCAGTATTTT.